The 5 T cell receptor beta chains below come from one sample, sequenced in a study of beta chain features in type 1 diabetes. Expressed TCRB transcripts were sequenced because the isolated RNA had all been reverse transcribed beforehand. This table comes from immunoSEQ multiplex PCR, and its TCRdb copy is limited to in-frame clones, with some not included. This sample has hundreds of thousands of clones, with around 10% found just once. Sequenced sample: naive CD4+ T cells from blood. The receptors come from a woman younger than 30 in good health.

V gene TRBV5-6 combines with J gene TRBJ2-1, with a possible D match to TRBD2 (5 bases). Germline V gene sequence: CDR1 SGHDT, CDR2 YYEEEE. This CDR3 comprises 14 residues. V was pared by 1 base and J by 4 bases, with 9 bases between. CDR3 residues: CASSLRRSYNEQFF. Written as DNA, the CDR3 is TGTGCCAGCAGCTTGAGGAGGTCTTACAATGAGCAGTTCTTC.

This rearrangement joins TRBV7-6 to TRBJ1-1; D unclear. There are 14 residues in the CDR3. The V and J ends lost 5 bases and 1 base respectively, with 11 bases between them. Germline CDR1 is SGHVS and CDR2 is FNYEAQ. The CDR3 is CASSLLRQNTEAFF. The CDR3 bases are TGTGCCAGCAGCCTCTTGAGACAGAACACTGAAGCTTTCTTT. The variable domain in full, with the rest retrieved from reference TRBV7-6 and TRBJ1-1, is GAGVSQSPRYKVTKRGQDVALRCDPISGHVSLYWYRQALGQGPEFLTYFNYEAQQDKSGLPNDRFSAERPEGSISTLTIQRTEQRDSAMYRCASSLLRQNTEAFFGQGTRLTVV.

This clone was observed a few times. J is TRBJ2-7 and V is TRBV18; TRBD2 matches 9 bases. With V trimmed by 6 bases and J by 3 bases, 12 bases remained unmatched. This CDR3 has 16 amino acids. CDR1 is KGHSH and CDR2 is LQKENI in the germline V gene. The CDR3 loop reads CASSLPISGRIYEQYF. In nucleotides, the CDR3 is TGTGCCAGCTCCCTCCCCATTAGCGGGAGAATCTACGAGCAGTACTTC.

The table lists this clone with many counts. The rearrangement joins TRBV19 to TRBJ2-3; TRBD1 is a possible D gene (6 bases). This CDR3 has 11 residues. The V gene lost 7 bases and the J gene lost 14 bases, with 16 bases spanning the gap. Germline V gene data show CDR1 as LNHDA and CDR2 as SQIVND (reference sequence). The CDR3 sequence: CASNDRQVWYF. The CDR3 coding sequence is TGTGCCAGTAACGATCGACAGGTTTGGTATTTT.

The chain joins TRBV7-8 to TRBJ1-1, with TRBD1 matching 10 bases. Germline V gene sequence: CDR1 SGHVS, CDR2 FQNEAQ. Trimming removed 4 bases from V and 4 bases from J; junction bases left unmatched: 6. CDR3 length: 15 residues. The CDR3, as DNA: TGTGCCAGCAGCTCGACCTGGACAGGGGGCACTGAAGCTTTCTTT. As protein: CASSSTWTGGTEAFF.